Presented here are 27 T cell receptor beta chains from one specimen sequenced in a study of neurological immune-mediated disorders. TCRdb re-called the 5' RACE reads through MiXCR, storing one row per CDR3 protein. In the table there are 55,000 to 70,000 distinct CDR3 sequences, around 3.9% of which are singletons. What was sequenced was PBMCs. These TCRs come from a man aged 25 to 40 with multiple sclerosis.

This clonotype was detected ten times or more. The CDR3 DNA sequence: TGTGCCAGCAGTGCGTCAGGGACTGAAGCTTTCTTT. Translated, it gives CASSASGTEAFF. This sequence joins TRBV2 and TRBJ1-1, with D perhaps TRBD1 (5 bases). In germline, CDR1 is SNHLY, CDR2 FYNNEI. The CDR3 contains 12 residues. V was shortened by 4 bases and J by 5 bases, with 8 bases between the two germline ends.

This clonotype has a count of ten or more. This rearrangement joins TRBV12-3 or TRBV12-4 to TRBJ1-1; maybe TRBD1 (5 bases). CDR3 length equals 15 residues. The ends were cut back, 2 bases at V and 4 bases at J, with 14 bases in the middle. The CDR3 loop reads CASSLWGGEFTEAFF. The CDR3 nucleotides read TGTGCCAGCAGTTTATGGGGGGGAGAATTCACTGAAGCTTTCTTT.

This clonotype was seen repeatedly, ten times or more. The rearrangement links TRBV4-1 to TRBJ2-2, with a tentative D call TRBD2 (6 bases). CDR1 is MGHRA and CDR2 is YSYEKL in the germline V gene. V gave up 0 bases and J gave up 2 bases, with 10 bases separating them. The CDR3 loop spans 16 amino acids. CDR3 sequence: CASSQEREANTGELFF. The CDR3 DNA is TGCGCCAGCAGCCAAGAAAGGGAGGCAAACACCGGGGAGCTGTTTTTT.

This clonotype was counted many times. This chain uses TRBV6-2 or TRBV6-3 with TRBJ2-2; 11 bases align to TRBD2. Germline V gene sequence: CDR1 MNHEY, CDR2 SVGEGT. This CDR3 is built from 16 residues. Germline trimming cut 5 bases from V and 6 bases from J; bases unmatched to any gene: 8. CDR3 region: CASSRTSGGMSGELFF. For the CDR3, the DNA is TGTGCCAGCAGTAGAACTAGCGGGGGAATGTCCGGGGAGCTGTTTTTT.

This clonotype was detected ten times or more. The gene calls are TRBV12-3 or TRBV12-4 and TRBJ2-3; D may be TRBD1 (5 bases). The CDR3 loop spans 11 amino acids. The CDR3 nucleotides read TGTGCTTGCAGGGGCACAGATACGCAGTATTTT. Encoded protein: CACRGTDTQYF.

Ten or more counts support this clonotype. The chain couples TRBV12-3 or TRBV12-4 to TRBJ1-6; 9 bases are a match to TRBD1. Unmatched junction bases numbered 7, after V lost 6 bases and J lost 10 bases. The CDR3 runs 14 residues. The CDR3 sequence is CASSLRDRESPLHF. The CDR3 bases are TGTGCCAGCAGCCTCCGGGACAGGGAATCACCCCTCCACTTT.

This clonotype was detected many times. The chain uses TRBV15 and TRBJ1-2; D remains ambiguous. V lost 0 bases and J lost 7, with 15 bases in between. This CDR3 contains 15 residues. CDR1 is LNHNV, CDR2 YYDKDF, per germline (reference sequence). The CDR3 here is CATSRDSAGGFGYTF. For the CDR3, the DNA is TGTGCCACCAGCAGAGATTCAGCAGGAGGGTTTGGCTACACCTTC.

This clonotype was counted at least ten times. The CDR3 is CSARGLLAGASEETQYF. Here the CDR3 DNA reads TGCAGTGCTAGAGGGTTACTAGCGGGGGCTAGTGAAGAGACCCAGTACTTC. This rearrangement joins TRBV20-1 to TRBJ2-5, with TRBD2 identical over 11 bases. The length of the CDR3 is 17 residues. Germline CDR1 and CDR2: DFQATT and SNEGSKA (reference sequence). V lost 1 base and J lost 3; bases outside the gene matches: 10.

The sample holds many counts of this clonotype. The chain employs TRBV27 and TRBJ2-1; 7 bases agree with TRBD2. The CDR3 extends over 16 amino acids. The germline CDR1 and CDR2 sequences are MNHEY and SMNVEV (reference sequence). J gave up 3 bases and V 5 bases, and 10 bases lay outside the gene matches. CDR3: CASSPTLAAIYNEQFF. CDR3 in DNA: TGTGCCAGCAGTCCCACTCTAGCGGCGATCTACAATGAGCAGTTCTTC.

Many counts were recorded for this clonotype. The chain is built from TRBV5-1 and TRBJ2-7; TRBD2 is a possible D gene (5 bases). The length of the CDR3 is 13 residues. Germline CDR1 SGHRS, CDR2 YFSETQ. Trimming shortened V by 2 bases and J by 4 bases, and 10 bases separated the two germline ends. The CDR3 DNA reads as TGCGCCAGCAGCTTACGGGGTATTTACGAGCAGTACTTC. Translation: CASSLRGIYEQYF.

A note on this clonotype: Being one base from a much bigger clone, this may be a read error. The V and J genes are TRBV4-3 and TRBJ2-6; TRBD1 might be the D (5 bases). Germline V CDR1 and CDR2: LGHNA, YSLEER. The CDR3 loop spans 18 amino acids. The CDR3 loop is CASSQDAPIVAGAKVLTF. The DNA for the CDR3 is TGCGCCAGCAGCCAAGATGCCCCCATTGTGGCTGGGGCCAAAGTCCTGACTTTC.

Many counts were recorded for this clonotype. This chain uses TRBV5-5 with TRBJ2-7; no definite D call. The CDR3 is 13 amino acids. Germline CDR1 SGHKS, CDR2 YYEKEE (reference sequence). V shed 3 bases and J shed 3 bases, with 10 bases lying between them. The DNA of the CDR3 is TGTGCCAGCAGCTCTTTGGAGTACTACGAGCAGTACTTC. Encoded protein: CASSSLEYYEQYF. Full variable domain (outside the CDR3, taken from reference TRBV5-5 and TRBJ2-7): DAGVTQSPTHLIKTRGQQVTLRCSPISGHKSVSWYQQVLGQGPQFIFQYYEKEERGRGNFPDRFSARQFPNYSSELNVNALLLGDSALYLCASSSLEYYEQYFGPGTRLTVT.

This clonotype was detected ten times or more. This chain links TRBV20-1 with TRBJ2-7; D ambiguous. Trimming stripped 3 bases from V and 3 bases from J, with 12 bases between. This CDR3 is built from 13 residues. From germline, CDR1 is DFQATT and CDR2 SNEGSKA (reference sequence). CDR3: CSARGRGLYEQYF. The CDR3 nucleotides read TGCAGTGCTAGGGGCAGAGGTCTCTACGAGCAGTACTTC.

This clonotype has at least ten counts. The chain links TRBV7-8 to TRBJ1-6; 9 nucleotides align to TRBD1. This CDR3 region has 16 residues. After removal of 4 bases from V and 7 bases from J, the junction contained 8 bases not matched to a gene. CDR1 is SGHVS, CDR2 FQNEAQ, per germline. CDR3 bases: TGTGCCAGCAGCTCAAGCCGGGACAGGGCAAATTCACCCCTCCACTTT. This codes for CASSSSRDRANSPLHF.

This clonotype was seen at least ten times. CDR3 DNA: TGTGCCACTTACCGACAGTCTGGGGCCAACGTCCTGACTTTC. Its protein is CATYRQSGANVLTF. The chain couples TRBV6-5 to TRBJ2-6; maybe TRBD1 (5 bases). V was clipped by 10 bases and J by 1 base, with 11 bases between them. The CDR3 has 14 amino acids. Germline CDR1 and CDR2: MNHEY and SVGAGI.

This clonotype was counted many times. The V gene is TRBV5-6, the J gene TRBJ2-2; D tentatively reads TRBD1 or TRBD2 (5 bases each). Germline assignment: CDR1 SGHDT and CDR2 YYEEEE. V lost 8 bases and J 2 bases, leaving 10 bases between the germline ends. CDR3 length: 13 residues. The CDR3 here is CASTGANTGELFF. The CDR3 bases are TGTGCCAGTACCGGGGCTAACACCGGGGAGCTGTTTTTT.

There are many counts of this clonotype. V and J are TRBV3-1 and TRBJ2-2; 7 bases are a match to TRBD2. The CDR3 runs 15 residues. V was clipped by 0 bases and J by 5 bases; unmatched bases: 3. The germline gives CDR1 LGHDT, CDR2 YNNKEL (reference sequence). CDR3 nucleotide sequence: TGTGCCAGCAGCCAAGAAGGCGGGGGAACCGGGGAGCTGTTTTTT. Translating gives CASSQEGGGTGELFF. The full variable domain, with the rest looked up from reference TRBV3-1 and TRBJ2-2, is DTAVSQTPKYLVTQMGNDKSIKCEQNLGHDTMYWYKQDSKKFLKIMFSYNNKELIINETVPNRFSPKSPDKAHLNLHINSLELGDSAVYFCASSQEGGGTGELFFGEGSRLTVL.

Ten or more counts support this clonotype. The chain uses TRBV20-1 and TRBJ1-5; no reliable D call. The CDR3 contains 14 residues. Trimming stripped 6 bases from V and 5 bases from J, with 17 bases between. CDR1 is DFQATT and CDR2 is SNEGSKA in the germline V gene (reference sequence). The CDR3 coding sequence is TGCAGTGCCCCCGCAGGCGGGCCCCATCAGCCCCAGCATTTT. This gives the protein CSAPAGGPHQPQHF.

This clonotype appeared many times. The rearrangement links TRBV6-5 to TRBJ1-6; the D is unclear. The V gene's germline CDR1 is MNHEY and CDR2 SVGAGI. Trimming took 8 bases from V and 4 from J, leaving 12 bases between them. CDR3 size: 14 residues. The CDR3 sequence is CASLGSGYNSPLHF. In nucleotides, the CDR3 is TGTGCCAGCCTAGGATCAGGATATAATTCACCCCTCCACTTT.

The table lists this clonotype with many counts. The rearrangement joins TRBV7-9 to TRBJ1-6, with a tentative D call TRBD1 (6 bases). Trimming pared 3 bases from V and 9 bases from J, leaving 18 bases between. Germline CDR1 reads SEHNR; CDR2 reads FQNEAQ (reference sequence). The CDR3 runs to 16 residues. The CDR3 is CASSLEQGPEGSPLHF. CDR3 DNA: TGTGCCAGCAGCTTGGAACAGGGCCCGGAAGGTTCACCCCTCCACTTT.

Ten or more counts support this clonotype. The chain recombines TRBV5-1 with TRBJ2-2; D possibly corresponds to TRBD2 (5 bases). This CDR3 spans 17 amino acids. The germline CDR1 and CDR2 sequences are SGHRS and YFSETQ. Trimming stripped 4 bases from V and 2 bases from J, with 18 bases between. CDR3 bases: TGCGCCAGCAGCCCGAAGCGGATCCAACTTAACACCGGGGAGCTGTTTTTT. This codes for CASSPKRIQLNTGELFF.

This clonotype was seen only a few times. The J gene is TRBJ2-1, the V gene TRBV18; 11 nucleotides match TRBD2. The germline CDR1 and CDR2 sequences are KGHSH and LQKENI. V was pared by 3 bases and J by 2 bases, with 3 bases of the junction left unmatched. The CDR3 sequence is 16 residues long. The CDR3 sequence: CASSPLTSGAYNEQFF. The CDR3 DNA reads as TGTGCCAGCTCACCCCTGACTAGCGGGGCCTACAATGAGCAGTTCTTC.

The sample holds many counts of this clonotype. The chain uses TRBV12-3 or TRBV12-4 and TRBJ2-3; TRBD2 agrees at 14 bases. V lost 6 bases, J lost 4 bases, and 3 bases stayed unmatched. The CDR3 contains 15 residues. The CDR3 nucleotides are TGTGCCAGCAGCAAGACTAGCGGGGGGGCAGATACGCAGTATTTT. Translating gives CASSKTSGGADTQYF.

This clonotype has ten or more counts. The chain combines TRBV20-1 with TRBJ2-1, with 13 bases that match TRBD2. The germline V gene has CDR1 DFQATT and CDR2 SNEGSKA (reference sequence). V lost 3 bases and J lost 9; bases outside the gene matches: 11. CDR3 size: 16 residues. The CDR3 here is CSARTRTSGGVGEQFF. The CDR3 nucleotides read TGCAGTGCTAGGACAAGGACTAGCGGGGGTGTAGGTGAGCAGTTCTTC.

About this clonotype itself: This sequence may be a read error, since a much larger clone differs from it by one base. The gene calls are TRBV20-1 and TRBJ2-4; D unclear. CDR1 and CDR2 from the germline V gene are DFQATT and SNEGSKA (reference sequence). The CDR3 is 11 residues long. CDR3 sequence: CSATRKKIQYF. Here the CDR3 DNA reads TGCAGTGCTACCAGGAAAAAAATTCAGTACTTC.

At least ten counts were recorded for this clonotype. The chain's CDR3 is CASSLMWGNEQYF. CDR3 DNA sequence: TGTGCCAGCAGCTTAATGTGGGGGAACGAGCAGTACTTC. The chain is built from TRBV7-9 and TRBJ2-7; D may match TRBD1 or TRBD2 (5 bases each). The CDR3 has 13 residues. V shed 2 bases and J shed 5 bases, with 10 bases lying between them. Germline V gives CDR1 SEHNR, CDR2 FQNEAQ (reference sequence). Combining the CDR3 with reference TRBV7-9 and TRBJ2-7 gives the whole variable domain DTGVSQNPRHKITKRGQNVTFRCDPISEHNRLYWYRQTLGQGPEFLTYFQNEAQLEKSRLLSDRFSAERPKGSFSTLEIQRTEQGDSAMYLCASSLMWGNEQYFGPGTRLTVT.

This clonotype was counted at least ten times. This chain joins TRBV20-1 and TRBJ1-1; 10 positions match TRBD1. Germline V gives CDR1 DFQATT, CDR2 SNEGSKA (reference sequence). The V segment lost 6 bases and the J segment 4 bases; nucleotides outside the gene matches: 17. This CDR3 contains 17 residues. The CDR3: CSAIGRDRGRIATEAFF. In DNA form, the CDR3 reads TGCAGTGCAATTGGTAGAGACAGGGGGCGCATAGCCACTGAAGCTTTCTTT.